Sequencing of this T cell receptor (beta chain) was carried out in a study of blood T cell repertoires in COVID-19. The overall study: The study drew acute and convalescent COVID-19 samples from the United States, Italy and Spain. The analysed material was cDNA or gDNA that came from T cells, B-cell-depleted T cells, or PBMCs.

The CDR3 is 15 residues long. CDR1 is MNHEY, CDR2 SVGAGI, per germline. Germline trimming cut 6 bases from V and 0 bases from J; bases unmatched to any gene: 4. This table comes from immunoSEQ multiplex PCR, and its TCRdb copy is limited to in-frame clones, with some not included. In the table there are some 240,000 clones, around nine tenths of which are singletons. The study assigned cohorts using participant-reported clinical history. Source material: PBMCs or T cells enriched from blood (not recorded which). V and J are TRBV6-5 and TRBJ2-3, with 9 bases fitting TRBD1. This clonotype was obtained from a woman in her thirties or forties who had been exposed to COVID-19. The CDR3 bases are TGTGCCAGCAGAGCCGGGACAGGGAGCACAGATACGCAGTATTTT. Amino acid sequence: CASRAGTGSTDTQYF.